This paragraph covers one T cell receptor beta chain sequence. From germline, CDR1 is SGHTA and CDR2 FQGNSA. Germline trimming cut 2 bases from V and 7 bases from J; bases unmatched to any gene: 8. CDR3 length: 16 amino acids. The data are from a study of T-cell reconstitution after alpha-beta-depleted transplantation in children. Molecular barcoding with unique molecular identifiers was used for the TCRbeta library. TCRdb itself ran the PCR reads through MiXCR, one entry per CDR3 protein. The sample shows fewer than 550,000 distinct CDR3 sequences, roughly a tenth of them seen only once. The material was PBMCs from the stem cell graft donor, obtained from the stem cell graft. The rearrangement uses TRBV7-2 and TRBJ2-2, with 9 positions matching TRBD2. The receptor was isolated from a human donor who donated a stem cell graft to a child with acute myeloid leukemia. This CDR3 reads CASSLLAGGPGGELFF. As DNA, the CDR3 is TGTGCCAGCAGCTTACTGGCGGGGGGGCCTGGCGGGGAGCTGTTTTTT.